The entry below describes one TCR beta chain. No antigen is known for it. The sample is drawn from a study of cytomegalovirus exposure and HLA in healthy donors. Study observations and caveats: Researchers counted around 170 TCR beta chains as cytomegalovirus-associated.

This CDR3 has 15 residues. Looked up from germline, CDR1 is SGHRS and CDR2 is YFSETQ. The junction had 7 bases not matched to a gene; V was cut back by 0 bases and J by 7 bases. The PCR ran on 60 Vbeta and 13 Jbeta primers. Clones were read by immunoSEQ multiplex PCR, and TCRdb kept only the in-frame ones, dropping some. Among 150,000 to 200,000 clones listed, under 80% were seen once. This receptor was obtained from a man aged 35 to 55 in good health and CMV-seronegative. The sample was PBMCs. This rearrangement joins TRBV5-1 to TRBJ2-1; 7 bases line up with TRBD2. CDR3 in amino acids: CASSLVAGELNEQFF. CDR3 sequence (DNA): TGCGCCAGCAGCTTGGTGGCGGGAGAGTTGAATGAGCAGTTCTTC.